This TCR beta chain is from a study of T-cell reconstitution after alpha-beta-depleted transplantation in children. Study observations and caveats: Most T-cell counts and diversity one year after the transplant came from T cells that were newly produced.

The length of the CDR3 is 17 residues. CDR1 and CDR2 from the germline V gene are SGHAT and FQNNGV. Between the trimmed V and J ends, which lost 0 bases and 1 base, there was a span of 13 bases. Unique molecular identifiers tagged the TCRbeta library. In TCRdb, the PCR reads were re-called with MiXCR into one record per CDR3 protein. The table has about 610,000 distinct CDR3 sequences, 20% to 30% seen once; the top ten hold about 35%. A note on this clonotype: Antigen specificity is unknown.

This sequence joins TRBV11-2 and TRBJ2-4; D perhaps matches TRBD1 (6 bases). The receptor was isolated from a boy under two years old with Wiskott-Aldrich syndrome, due to receive a stem cell transplant. This specimen was PBMCs, taken before TCRalphabeta/CD19-depleted stem cell transplant. CDR3 residues: CASSLDMRGSAKNIQYF. In DNA form, the CDR3 reads TGTGCCAGCAGCTTAGATATGAGGGGGTCGGCCAAAAACATTCAGTACTTC.